The 24 T cell receptor beta chains listed next were all sequenced from one sample in a study of shared clonotypes between healthy human individuals. TCRdb's table, derived via immunoSEQ multiplex PCR, lists solely in-frame clones and lacks some. The table shows millions of clones, with about 92% occurring only once. The source material was naive CD4+ T cells sorted from blood. Stated subset: CD45RA+ positively selected. The receptors come from a man aged 18 to 35 in good health.

J is TRBJ2-7 and V is TRBV5-6, with D perhaps matching TRBD1 (6 bases). CDR1 is SGHDT, CDR2 YYEEEE, per germline. This CDR3 is built from 14 residues. With 1 base removed from V and 3 bases from J, the gap between germline ends came to 11 bases. In nucleotides, the CDR3 is TGTGCCAGCAGCTTGACCCCGGACAGCTACGAGCAGTACTTC. Protein sequence: CASSLTPDSYEQYF.

V is TRBV5-1 and J is TRBJ2-2, with no clear D. The V gene lost 0 bases and the J gene lost 5 bases, with 14 bases spanning the gap. This CDR3 has 16 amino acids. Per the germline V gene, CDR1 is SGHRS and CDR2 is YFSETQ. Written as DNA, the CDR3 is TGCGCCAGCAGCTTGGGGGCCACGGCGTCGACCGGGGAGCTGTTTTTT. It yields the protein CASSLGATASTGELFF. Looking up the rest from reference TRBV5-1 and TRBJ2-2 gives the full variable domain: KAGVTQTPRYLIKTRGQQVTLSCSPISGHRSVSWYQQTPGQGLQFLFEYFSETQRNKGNFPGRFSGRQFSNSRSEMNVSTLELGDSALYLCASSLGATASTGELFFGEGSRLTVL.

This clone appeared once. The V call is TRBV29-1, the J call TRBJ2-3; TRBD1 is a possible D gene (6 bases). Trimming took off 7 bases at V and 1 base at J, with 15 bases between the two ends. Per the germline V gene, CDR1 is SQVTM and CDR2 is ANQGSEA. The CDR3 has 14 residues. The CDR3 DNA sequence: TGCAGCGCCCCGTGGGGGCCGGGCACAGATACGCAGTATTTT. Residues: CSAPWGPGTDTQYF.

This chain's CDR3 is CASSLAPQGARGVLGKREQFF. The CDR3, as DNA: TGTGCCAGCAGCTTAGCTCCCCAGGGGGCGCGAGGAGTACTCGGCAAACGTGAGCAGTTCTTC. This sequence joins TRBV7-8 and TRBJ2-1; TRBD1 matches 8 bases. Germline V gene data show CDR1 as SGHVS and CDR2 as FQNEAQ. The J segment lost 9 bases and the V segment lost 0 bases, leaving 25 bases of the junction unmatched. The CDR3 consists of 21 residues.

The chain joins TRBV19 to TRBJ1-5; 7 bases are a match to TRBD1. The trim removed 5 bases at V and 4 bases at J, leaving 8 bases unmatched. Germline values: CDR1 LNHDA, CDR2 SQIVND (reference sequence). CDR3 length: 15 residues. CDR3 protein: CASSSQGGPNQPQHF. The CDR3 bases are TGTGCCAGTAGTTCCCAGGGGGGGCCTAATCAGCCCCAGCATTTT.

This chain links TRBV11-2 with TRBJ2-7; D gene uncertain. The V gene's germline CDR1 is SGHAT and CDR2 FQNNGV. The CDR3 extends over 14 amino acids. Trimming removed 8 bases at V and 3 bases at J, with 17 bases between. The CDR3 sequence: CASSRSVINYEQYF. For the CDR3, the DNA is TGTGCCAGCTCTCGATCAGTGATTAACTACGAGCAGTACTTC.

In regard to this clone: Within the sample, other DNA sequences also encode this same CDR3. The rearrangement uses TRBV18 and TRBJ2-5; D call uncertain. This CDR3 spans 13 amino acids. In germline, CDR1 is KGHSH, CDR2 LQKENI. V was clipped by 3 bases and J by 5 bases, with 10 bases between them. In DNA, the CDR3 is TGTGCCAGCTCACCGTCTCCCGGGGAGACCCAGTACTTC. Amino acid sequence: CASSPSPGETQYF.

V gene TRBV19 combines with J gene TRBJ1-2; unclear D gene. Trimming took off 2 bases at V and 4 bases at J, with 17 bases between the two ends. Germline loops: CDR1 LNHDA, CDR2 SQIVND (reference sequence). The length of the CDR3 is 16 residues. CDR3: CASSIRIVLPSYGYTF. In DNA, the CDR3 is TGTGCCAGTAGTATAAGAATCGTGCTCCCTTCCTATGGCTACACCTTC.

The genes are TRBV5-6 and TRBJ2-1; D uncertain. V shed 2 bases and J shed 1 base, with 13 bases lying between them. This CDR3 is 16 amino acids long. CDR1 and CDR2 from the germline V gene are SGHDT and YYEEEE. CDR3 bases: TGTGCCAGCAGCTTTCTGGCAGGCTGGTCCTACAATGAGCAGTTCTTC. Its translation: CASSFLAGWSYNEQFF.

CDR3 sequence reads: CASSQEGVGTQHF. The CDR3 DNA sequence: TGTGCCAGCAGCCAAGAGGGGGTAGGGACCCAGCATTTT. J is TRBJ1-5 and V is TRBV4-2, with D possibly TRBD1 on 5 matching bases. The ends were cut back, 0 bases at V and 11 bases at J, with 11 bases in the middle. The germline gives CDR1 LGHNA, CDR2 YNFKEQ. The CDR3 runs 13 residues.

The count of this clone is one. The chain carries TRBV7-8 and TRBJ2-5; 12 nucleotides agree with TRBD1. The J segment lost 4 bases and the V segment lost 7 bases, leaving 13 bases of the junction unmatched. The CDR3 length is 17 residues. Germline CDR1 reads SGHVS; CDR2 reads FQNEAQ. CDR3 amino acids: CASTLRWGQGALETQYF. The CDR3 coding sequence is TGTGCCAGCACCCTCCGGTGGGGACAGGGGGCTCTAGAGACCCAGTACTTC.

The chain carries TRBV7-2 and TRBJ2-1, with 8 positions matching TRBD2. The CDR3 has 14 residues. Germline V lookup: CDR1 SGHTA, CDR2 FQGNSA. V shed 6 bases, J shed 7 bases, and the junction held 8 bases outside the gene matches. The CDR3 here is CASSPSGSRNEQFF. In DNA form, the CDR3 reads TGTGCCAGCAGTCCCAGCGGGAGTAGAAATGAGCAGTTCTTC.

This sequence joins TRBV27 and TRBJ2-2; TRBD2 is a possible D gene (7 bases). The CDR3 has 17 residues. The germline V and J ends were trimmed by 2 bases and 7 bases, with 20 bases remaining between them. Germline loops: CDR1 MNHEY, CDR2 SMNVEV (reference sequence). CDR3 sequence (DNA): TGTGCCAGCAGTTTAAGGAGGGGGGGTGTCTCGGACGGGGAGCTGTTTTTT. This gives the protein CASSLRRGGVSDGELFF.

The chain couples TRBV11-1 to TRBJ1-4, with D uncertain. This CDR3 is 17 amino acids long. V gave up 5 bases and J gave up 8 bases, with 24 bases separating them. Per the germline V gene, CDR1 is SGHAT and CDR2 is FQDESV (reference sequence). The CDR3 coding sequence is TGTGCCAGCAGCCGCGCGGGCGGCGGTGAGGTTGGGGAAAAACTGTTTTTT. This gives the protein CASSRAGGGEVGEKLFF.

The chain couples TRBV2 to TRBJ2-3, with TRBD2 identical over 8 bases. The CDR3 runs to 15 residues. Germline assignment: CDR1 SNHLY and CDR2 FYNNEI. Trimming at V came to 6 bases and at J to 2 bases, leaving 7 bases not matched to a gene. This chain's CDR3 is CASSSERGHTDTQYF. CDR3 in DNA: TGTGCCAGCAGCTCAGAGCGGGGGCACACAGATACGCAGTATTTT. The full variable domain, its missing parts supplied by reference TRBV2 and TRBJ2-3, is EPEVTQTPSHQVTQMGQEVILRCVPISNHLYFYWYRQILGQKVEFLVSFYNNEISEKSEIFDDQFSVERPDGSNFTLKIRSTKLEDSAMYFCASSSERGHTDTQYFGPGTRLTVL.

The V gene is TRBV10-3, the J gene TRBJ1-1; 9 nucleotides line up with TRBD1. The germline V gene has CDR1 ENHRY and CDR2 SYGVKD. The CDR3 runs 15 residues. V shed 6 bases and J 1 base; nucleotides not matched to a gene: 6. CDR3 sequence reads: CAISSTGGENTEAFF. CDR3 sequence (DNA): TGTGCCATCAGCTCGACAGGGGGGGAGAACACTGAAGCTTTCTTT.

V is TRBV6-5 and J is TRBJ1-2; D unresolved. Trimming pared 0 bases from V and 1 base from J, leaving 9 bases between. Germline V gives CDR1 MNHEY, CDR2 SVGAGI. The CDR3 sequence is 15 residues long. The DNA for the CDR3 is TGTGCCAGCAGTTACTCCTGGCAGCTTAACTATGGCTACACCTTC. It yields the protein CASSYSWQLNYGYTF.

This chain joins TRBV5-1 and TRBJ1-2; D perhaps matches TRBD1 (5 bases). CDR1 SGHRS and CDR2 YFSETQ come from the germline V gene. Between the trimmed V and J ends, which lost 4 bases and 8 bases, there was a span of 9 bases. The CDR3 consists of 11 residues. The CDR3 DNA reads as TGCGCCAGCAGCCCGGACACAGGCTACACCTTC. Protein: CASSPDTGYTF.

This chain joins TRBV25-1 and TRBJ2-7; TRBD1 matches 7 bases. The CDR3 length is 15 residues. Unmatched junction bases numbered 9, after V lost 2 bases and J lost 5 bases. Germline V CDR1 and CDR2: MGHDK, SYGVNS. DNA of the CDR3: TGTGCCAGCAGTGAAAATAGGGGGCTCGGGGACGAGCAGTACTTC. This gives the protein CASSENRGLGDEQYF.

V is TRBV7-2 and J is TRBJ2-5; 10 bases line up with TRBD1. The CDR3 extends over 15 amino acids. The germline V gene has CDR1 SGHTA and CDR2 FQGNSA. V was clipped by 3 bases and J by 5 bases; unmatched bases: 6. The CDR3 loop is CASSFRDRGRETQYF. The CDR3 coding sequence is TGTGCCAGCAGCTTTCGGGACAGGGGAAGGGAGACCCAGTACTTC.

The chain combines TRBV6-5 with TRBJ2-7; D remains unclear. This CDR3 has 13 amino acids. The V end was cut by 4 bases, the J end by 0 bases, with 7 bases between. Germline CDR1 MNHEY, CDR2 SVGAGI. This CDR3 is CASSSGDSYEQYF. The DNA of the CDR3 is TGTGCCAGCAGTTCTGGGGACTCCTACGAGCAGTACTTC.

The chain couples TRBV5-6 to TRBJ2-5; the D call may be TRBD1 or TRBD2 (5 bases each). This CDR3 region has 15 residues. Trimming removed 0 bases from V and 5 bases from J, with 14 bases in between. CDR1 SGHDT and CDR2 YYEEEE come from the germline V gene. CDR3 DNA sequence: TGTGCCAGCAGCTTGGTAACTGCCTGGGGGGAGACCCAGTACTTC. It translates to CASSLVTAWGETQYF. Full variable domain (remainder filled in from reference TRBV5-6 and TRBJ2-5): DAGVTQSPTHLIKTRGQQVTLRCSPKSGHDTVSWYQQALGQGPQFIFQYYEEEERQRGNFPDRFSGHQFPNYSSELNVNALLLGDSALYLCASSLVTAWGETQYFGPGTRLLVL.

This clone occurred once. V usage is TRBV5-1 and J usage is TRBJ1-2; the match to TRBD1 covers 7 bases. The V and J ends lost 5 bases and 3 bases, in that order; junction bases with no gene match: 10. The CDR3 has 15 amino acids. Per germline, CDR1 SGHRS and CDR2 YFSETQ. CDR3 nucleotides: TGCGCCAGCAGTCAAACTGTACAGGGGTACTATGGCTACACCTTC. Protein product: CASSQTVQGYYGYTF. The variable domain in full, with the rest retrieved from reference TRBV5-1 and TRBJ1-2, is KAGVTQTPRYLIKTRGQQVTLSCSPISGHRSVSWYQQTPGQGLQFLFEYFSETQRNKGNFPGRFSGRQFSNSRSEMNVSTLELGDSALYLCASSQTVQGYYGYTFGSGTRLTVV.

The rearrangement uses TRBV7-2 and TRBJ1-1; no definite D call. Trimming took 3 bases from V and 3 from J, leaving 5 bases between them. The germline CDR1 and CDR2 sequences are SGHTA and FQGNSA. This CDR3 is 12 amino acids long. CDR3 in DNA: TGTGCCAGCAGCTTTTACGACACTGAAGCTTTCTTT. This codes for CASSFYDTEAFF.